This T cell receptor beta chain is from a study of T cells in tuberculosis. The CDR3 runs 14 residues. After removal of 5 bases from V and 5 bases from J, the junction contained 7 bases not matched to a gene. In germline, CDR1 is SEHNR, CDR2 FQNEAQ (reference sequence). Sequencing of TCR-alpha and TCR-beta chains was unpaired. The assay was immunoSEQ multiplex PCR, and TCRdb's table has in-frame clones only and misses some. In the table there are about 58,000 clones, 88% of which are singletons. General observations from the study: Low-affinity CD1B-GMM tetramer-binding T cells may have been missed.

Cells were sorted from thawed PBMC rested overnight and stained with GMM-loaded CD1B tetramer, viability dye and anti-CD3. CD1B tetramers were loaded with Rhodococcus equi-derived C32 glucose monomycolate. Before cryopreservation, the sorted PBMC lost their CD14-expressing monocytes. Each donor contributed roughly 92,000 sorted tetramer-negative cells. V is TRBV7-9 and J is TRBJ2-7; 9 bases fit TRBD2. This TCR derives from an adult woman with latent tuberculosis. Sequencing was performed on CD1b-GMM tetramer-negative cells sorted from PBMCs. The CDR3 is CASSARTSENEQYF. The DNA of the CDR3 is TGTGCCAGCAGCGCACGGACTAGCGAAAACGAGCAGTACTTC.